These 31 T cell receptor beta chains share one sample of origin, sequenced in a study of CD8 T cells in Susac syndrome. RNA, at about 0.45 to 1 ug, was reverse transcribed with random hexamers. One entry per CDR3 protein results from TCRdb running MiXCR on the immunoSEQ multiplex PCR reads. Of about 150,000 distinct CDR3 sequences listed, approximately 94% are singletons. Sequenced: CD8+ T cells from PBMCs. The receptor source for this set is a human donor with multiple sclerosis.

The chain carries TRBV2 and TRBJ1-1, with a weak D call TRBD1 (6 bases). V was clipped by 8 bases and J by 2 bases, with 12 bases between them. This CDR3 comprises 13 residues. Germline CDR1 SNHLY, CDR2 FYNNEI. CDR3: CASVDRPNTEAFF. DNA for the CDR3: TGTGCCAGCGTCGACAGGCCCAACACTGAAGCTTTCTTT.

The V and J genes are TRBV9 and TRBJ1-1, with D maybe TRBD1 (5 bases). This CDR3 has 12 residues. CDR1 is SGDLS and CDR2 is YYNGEE in the germline V gene. The germline V and J ends were trimmed by 0 bases and 6 bases, with 6 bases remaining between them. The CDR3 nucleotides read TGTGCCAGCAGCGTAGGAGGGGCTGAAGCTTTCTTT. Protein: CASSVGGAEAFF.

The chain links TRBV30 to TRBJ1-1; TRBD1 aligns across 8 bases. The length of the CDR3 is 14 residues. The V segment lost 1 base and the J segment 1 base; nucleotides outside the gene matches: 2. Germline CDR1 is GTSNPN and CDR2 is SVGIG (reference sequence). The CDR3 sequence: CAWSGGTGNTEAFF. In DNA form, the CDR3 reads TGTGCCTGGAGTGGGGGGACAGGGAACACTGAAGCTTTCTTT.

V usage is TRBV4-2 and J usage is TRBJ2-5, with D uncertain. CDR1 and CDR2 from the germline V gene are LGHNA and YNFKEQ. The CDR3 contains 15 residues. Trimming pared 0 bases from V and 5 bases from J, leaving 13 bases between. The CDR3 coding sequence is TGTGCCAGCAGCCAAGAGTCGGGCCAGACGGAGACCCAGTACTTC. Protein sequence: CASSQESGQTETQYF.

The rearrangement joins TRBV20-1 to TRBJ2-4, with D possibly matching TRBD1 (6 bases). Looked up from germline, CDR1 is DFQATT and CDR2 is SNEGSKA (reference sequence). The CDR3 is 15 residues long. The ends were cut back, 2 bases at V and 0 bases at J, with 11 bases in the middle. CDR3 DNA sequence: TGCAGTGCTAGATCCGGACAGCTAGCCAAAAACATTCAGTACTTC. Translating it yields CSARSGQLAKNIQYF.

The rearrangement links TRBV7-9 to TRBJ2-5, with D possibly matching TRBD1 (5 bases). The CDR3 is 16 amino acids. Trimming removed 4 bases from V and 4 bases from J, with 19 bases in between. Germline V CDR1 and CDR2: SEHNR, FQNEAQ (reference sequence). The DNA of the CDR3 is TGTGCCAGCAGCTCACAGACAGCCCGTGTGTCAGAGACCCAGTACTTC. It is translated as CASSSQTARVSETQYF.

The V call is TRBV9, the J call TRBJ2-2; TRBD1 matches 9 bases. The germline CDR1 and CDR2 sequences are SGDLS and YYNGEE. The CDR3 sequence is 16 residues long. Trimming removed 1 base from V and 3 bases from J; junction bases left unmatched: 4. The CDR3 loop is CASSVKWTGDTGELFF. For the CDR3, the DNA is TGTGCCAGCAGCGTAAAGTGGACAGGGGACACCGGGGAGCTGTTTTTT.

This clonotype has just one count. This chain links TRBV25-1 with TRBJ1-2; 8 nucleotides line up with TRBD1. The CDR3 extends over 15 amino acids. J was trimmed by 2 bases and V by 3 bases; bases with no gene match: 5. Germline V gene sequence: CDR1 MGHDK, CDR2 SYGVNS. CDR3 sequence: CASSDPWTGNYGYTF. The CDR3 DNA reads TGTGCCAGCAGTGATCCATGGACAGGGAACTATGGCTACACCTTC.

This clonotype was observed once. The gene calls are TRBV5-4 and TRBJ1-2; no definite D call. Germline V gene sequence: CDR1 SGHNT, CDR2 YYREEE (reference sequence). CDR3 size: 16 residues. The V and J ends lost 3 bases and 3 bases respectively, with 18 bases between them. CDR3 in amino acids: CASSSAPRADYYGYTF. The CDR3 DNA reads as TGTGCCAGCAGCTCGGCTCCGCGGGCAGACTACTATGGCTACACCTTC.

The chain couples TRBV14 to TRBJ1-5; 8 bases agree with TRBD1. The germline gives CDR1 SGHDN, CDR2 FVKESK. Trimming took 4 bases from V and 6 from J; bases not matched to a gene: 8. CDR3 length: 15 amino acids. Here the CDR3 reads CASSREDRVPQPQHF. The CDR3 DNA is TGTGCCAGCAGCCGCGAGGACAGGGTGCCTCAGCCCCAGCATTTT.

This chain uses TRBV9 with TRBJ2-1; 9 bases line up with TRBD1. Germline CDR1 SGDLS, CDR2 YYNGEE. The ends lost 2 bases at V and 5 bases at J; junction bases unmatched: 8. The CDR3 length is 16 residues. CDR3 sequence: CASSVRSGTGNNEQFF. The CDR3 coding sequence is TGTGCCAGCAGCGTTCGGTCCGGGACAGGGAACAATGAGCAGTTCTTC. The full variable domain, completed using reference TRBV9 and TRBJ2-1, is DSGVTQTPKHLITATGQRVTLRCSPRSGDLSVYWYQQSLDQGLQFLIQYYNGEERAKGNILERFSAQQFPDLHSELNLSSLELGDSALYFCASSVRSGTGNNEQFFGPGTRLTVL.

V and J are TRBV6-2 or TRBV6-3 and TRBJ1-5; D ambiguous. Trimming cost V 5 bases and J 2 bases, with 10 bases left between them. CDR1 MNHEY and CDR2 SVGEGT come from the germline V gene. CDR3 length: 14 residues. The CDR3: CASSARFGNQPQHF. The CDR3 bases are TGTGCCAGCAGTGCGAGGTTCGGCAATCAGCCCCAGCATTTT.

The chain recombines TRBV9 with TRBJ2-7, with 8 nucleotides matching TRBD1. This CDR3 is built from 17 residues. Germline values: CDR1 SGDLS, CDR2 YYNGEE. Unmatched junction bases numbered 16, after V lost 3 bases and J lost 5 bases. In nucleotides, the CDR3 is TGTGCCAGCAGCGCCCTCGGACAGGGAAGGCTCTCGGACGAGCAGTACTTC. This gives the protein CASSALGQGRLSDEQYF.

This chain joins TRBV30 and TRBJ2-1; 11 bases match TRBD2. The CDR3 extends over 17 amino acids. Germline CDR1 GTSNPN, CDR2 SVGIG (reference sequence). Germline trimming cut 3 bases from V and 5 bases from J; bases unmatched to any gene: 12. CDR3 bases: TGTGCCTGGAGCCCCAGACTAGCGGGACGGGTACACAATGAGCAGTTCTTC. Protein sequence: CAWSPRLAGRVHNEQFF.

Only one count was recorded for this clonotype. V usage is TRBV14 and J usage is TRBJ1-3, with D perhaps TRBD1 (6 bases). V gave up 0 bases and J gave up 7 bases, with 10 bases separating them. CDR1 is SGHDN, CDR2 FVKESK, per germline. This CDR3 comprises 14 residues. This chain's CDR3 is CASSQERRGNTIYF. Written as DNA, the CDR3 is TGTGCCAGCAGCCAAGAACGCAGGGGCAACACCATATATTTT.

The chain links TRBV27 to TRBJ2-7; the D is unclear. V lost 5 bases and J lost 6, with 14 bases in between. Germline CDR1 MNHEY, CDR2 SMNVEV (reference sequence). This CDR3 has 13 residues. CDR3 residues: CASSKSGYGEQYF. CDR3 nucleotides: TGTGCCAGCAGTAAATCGGGTTATGGCGAGCAGTACTTC.

The chain couples TRBV4-1 to TRBJ2-7; D unclear. Trimming stripped 1 base from V and 3 bases from J, with 10 bases between. Per germline, CDR1 MGHRA and CDR2 YSYEKL. The CDR3 totals 14 residues. Written as DNA, the CDR3 is TGCGCCAGCAGCCAAGCTCGCAGGAGCTACGAGCAGTACTTC. Encoded protein: CASSQARRSYEQYF.

The J gene is TRBJ2-5, the V gene TRBV29-1, with TRBD1 matching over 7 bases. This CDR3 has 16 residues. Germline-derived CDR1 and CDR2 are SQVTM and ANQGSEA. V lost 1 base and J lost 5; bases outside the gene matches: 13. The CDR3 sequence is CSVEGEGQRSVETQYF. The CDR3 DNA reads TGCAGCGTTGAAGGTGAGGGACAGCGGTCGGTGGAGACCCAGTACTTC.

This chain connects TRBV20-1 to TRBJ1-1, with D possibly TRBD1 on 6 matching bases. V lost 0 bases and J 4 bases, leaving 21 bases between the germline ends. The CDR3 loop spans 17 amino acids. Germline CDR1 and CDR2: DFQATT and SNEGSKA (reference sequence). CDR3 protein: CSARDRGGRTPPTEAFF. CDR3 in DNA: TGCAGTGCTAGAGATCGTGGGGGGCGTACTCCCCCCACTGAAGCTTTCTTT.

The rearrangement uses TRBV27 and TRBJ2-1, with D hard to call. Germline V gene lookup returns CDR1 MNHEY and CDR2 SMNVEV (reference sequence). V lost 5 bases and J 2 bases, leaving 10 bases between the germline ends. The CDR3 length is 14 residues. The CDR3: CASSNTGTYNEQFF. CDR3 DNA sequence: TGTGCCAGCAGTAACACCGGCACCTACAATGAGCAGTTCTTC.

The chain employs TRBV6-5 and TRBJ1-2; TRBD1 is a possible D gene (6 bases). Per germline, CDR1 MNHEY and CDR2 SVGAGI. The germline V and J ends were trimmed by 2 bases and 5 bases, with 12 bases remaining between them. The CDR3 contains 14 residues. CDR3 amino acids: CASSYAGAGYGYTF. DNA of the CDR3: TGTGCCAGCAGTTACGCGGGGGCGGGGTATGGCTACACCTTC.

This chain joins TRBV20-1 and TRBJ1-1; D possibly corresponds to TRBD1 (5 bases). Germline V lookup: CDR1 DFQATT, CDR2 SNEGSKA (reference sequence). The CDR3 spans 15 residues. V gave up 0 bases and J gave up 0 bases, with 11 bases separating them. The CDR3 DNA reads as TGCAGTGCTAGAGATCCTTGGACACTGAACACTGAAGCTTTCTTT. Translated: CSARDPWTLNTEAFF.

This chain uses TRBV28 with TRBJ1-2; D gene ambiguous. The CDR3 extends over 11 amino acids. From germline, CDR1 is MDHEN and CDR2 SYDVKM. V was cut by 1 base and J by 10 bases, with 7 bases left in between. In DNA, the CDR3 is TGTGCCAGCAGTTTATCGGGGTACTACACCTTC. This codes for CASSLSGYYTF.

This clonotype has just one count. V gene TRBV3-1 combines with J gene TRBJ2-5; 7 bases are shared with TRBD1. V dropped 4 bases and J dropped 5; count of bases not matched to a gene: 10. The CDR3 consists of 15 residues. CDR1 and CDR2 from the germline V gene are LGHDT and YNNKEL (reference sequence). The CDR3 DNA sequence: TGTGCCAGCAGCCTCGGACAGGTCTGGCGGGAGACCCAGTACTTC. Translated, it gives CASSLGQVWRETQYF.

The rearrangement joins TRBV2 to TRBJ1-2; D gene uncertain. V lost 3 bases and J 13 bases, leaving 12 bases between the germline ends. The CDR3 contains 11 residues. Germline V gene lookup returns CDR1 SNHLY and CDR2 FYNNEI. The CDR3 DNA reads TGTGCCAGCAGTGATGGCTTTGGGTGCACCTTC. It specifies CASSDGFGCTF.

About this clonotype: Compared with germline, one end of the junction differs, possibly owing to a read error. V usage is TRBV30 and J usage is TRBJ2-7; D perhaps matches TRBD2 (6 bases). Per the germline V gene, CDR1 is GTSNPN and CDR2 is SVGIG (reference sequence). The CDR3 consists of 11 residues. CDR3 amino acids: CAWSDSRTKNF. The CDR3 DNA reads TGTGCCTGGAGTGACTCTCGGACTAAAAACTTC. Full variable domain (rest looked up from reference TRBV30 and TRBJ2-7): SQTIHQWPATLVQPVGSPLSLECTVEGTSNPNLYWYRQAAGRGLQLLFYSVGIGQISSEVPQNLSASRPQDRQFILSSKKLLLSDSGFYLCAWSDSRTKNFGPGTRLTVT.

The gene calls are TRBV9 and TRBJ2-7; possible D gene TRBD1, 7 bases. V gave up 3 bases and J gave up 3 bases, with 13 bases separating them. CDR1 SGDLS and CDR2 YYNGEE come from the germline V gene. The CDR3 runs 14 residues. CDR3 in DNA: TGTGCCAGCAGCGATGGTCAGGGGGGCTACGAGCAGTACTTC. Its translation: CASSDGQGGYEQYF.

The V call is TRBV5-6, the J call TRBJ1-6; the match to TRBD1 covers 8 bases. CDR3 length equals 14 residues. Germline CDR1 and CDR2: SGHDT and YYEEEE. Germline trimming cut 4 bases from V and 7 bases from J; bases unmatched to any gene: 4. The CDR3 nucleotides read TGTGCCAGCAGCCGGACAGGGAGCAATTCACCCCTCCACTTT. This encodes CASSRTGSNSPLHF. Using reference TRBV5-6 and TRBJ1-6 for the parts outside the CDR3, the full variable domain is DAGVTQSPTHLIKTRGQQVTLRCSPKSGHDTVSWYQQALGQGPQFIFQYYEEEERQRGNFPDRFSGHQFPNYSSELNVNALLLGDSALYLCASSRTGSNSPLHFGNGTRLTVT.

The chain combines TRBV10-3 with TRBJ2-7, with D unresolved. This CDR3 contains 13 residues. The V gene lost 6 bases and the J gene lost 7 bases, with 16 bases spanning the gap. The V gene's germline CDR1 is ENHRY and CDR2 SYGVKD. The DNA of the CDR3 is TGTGCCATCAGACCCCCGTCCAAAGGAGAGCAGTACTTC. This sequence encodes CAIRPPSKGEQYF.

As regards this clonotype: Its ends do not fully match the called genes, so a read error is possible. This chain uses TRBV6-4 with TRBJ2-3; D is perhaps TRBD1 (5 bases). The CDR3 has 15 residues. CDR1 is MRHNA, CDR2 SNTAGT, per germline. CDR3: CTSSESQGSTDTQYF. DNA of the CDR3: TGCACCAGCAGTGAGTCCCAGGGCAGCACAGATACGCAGTATTTT.

The rearrangement links TRBV12-3 or TRBV12-4 to TRBJ2-1; possible D gene TRBD2, 6 bases. V lost 6 bases and J 7 bases, leaving 16 bases between the germline ends. This CDR3 is 14 amino acids long. The DNA of the CDR3 is TGTGCCAGCAGCGACAGCGCGGGGTTGAATGAGCAGTTCTTC. Protein: CASSDSAGLNEQFF.